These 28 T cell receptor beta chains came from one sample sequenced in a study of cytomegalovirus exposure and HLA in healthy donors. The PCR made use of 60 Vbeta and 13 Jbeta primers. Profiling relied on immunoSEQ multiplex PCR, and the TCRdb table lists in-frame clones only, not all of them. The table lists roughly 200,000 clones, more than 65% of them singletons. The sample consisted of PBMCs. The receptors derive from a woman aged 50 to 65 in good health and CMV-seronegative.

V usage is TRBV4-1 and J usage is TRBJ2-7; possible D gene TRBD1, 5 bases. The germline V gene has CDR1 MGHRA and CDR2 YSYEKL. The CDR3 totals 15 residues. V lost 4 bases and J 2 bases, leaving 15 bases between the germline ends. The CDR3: CASSLAGFPAYEQYF. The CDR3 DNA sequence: TGCGCCAGCAGCCTAGCAGGGTTTCCCGCCTACGAGCAGTACTTC.

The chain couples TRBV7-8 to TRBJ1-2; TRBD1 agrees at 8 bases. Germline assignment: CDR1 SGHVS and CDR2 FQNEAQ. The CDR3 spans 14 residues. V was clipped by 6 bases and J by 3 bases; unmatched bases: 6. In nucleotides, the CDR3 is TGTGCCAGCAGTTCTGGACAGGGTGACTATGGCTACACCTTC. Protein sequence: CASSSGQGDYGYTF.

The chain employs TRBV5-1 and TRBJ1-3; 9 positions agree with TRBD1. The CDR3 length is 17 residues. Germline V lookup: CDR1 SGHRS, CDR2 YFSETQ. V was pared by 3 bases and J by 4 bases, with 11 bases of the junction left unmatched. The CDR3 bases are TGCGCCAGCAGCTCCTTCCCGGGACAGGGATCAGGAAACACCATATATTTT. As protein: CASSSFPGQGSGNTIYF.

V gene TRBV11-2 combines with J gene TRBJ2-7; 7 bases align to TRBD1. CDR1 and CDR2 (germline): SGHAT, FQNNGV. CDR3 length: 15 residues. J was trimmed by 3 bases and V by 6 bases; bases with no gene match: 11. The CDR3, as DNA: TGTGCCAGCAGGGATTACAGGGGACCGAACTACGAGCAGTACTTC. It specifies CASRDYRGPNYEQYF.

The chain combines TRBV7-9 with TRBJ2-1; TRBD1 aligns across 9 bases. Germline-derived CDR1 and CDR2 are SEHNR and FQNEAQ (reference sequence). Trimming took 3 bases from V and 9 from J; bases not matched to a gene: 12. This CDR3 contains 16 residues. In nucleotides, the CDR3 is TGTGCCAGCAGCTTGTCTTCGGGACAGGGAAGAATTGAGCAGTTCTTC. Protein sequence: CASSLSSGQGRIEQFF. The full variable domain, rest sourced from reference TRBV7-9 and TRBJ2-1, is DTGVSQNPRHKITKRGQNVTFRCDPISEHNRLYWYRQTLGQGPEFLTYFQNEAQLEKSRLLSDRFSAERPKGSFSTLEIQRTEQGDSAMYLCASSLSSGQGRIEQFFGPGTRLTVL.

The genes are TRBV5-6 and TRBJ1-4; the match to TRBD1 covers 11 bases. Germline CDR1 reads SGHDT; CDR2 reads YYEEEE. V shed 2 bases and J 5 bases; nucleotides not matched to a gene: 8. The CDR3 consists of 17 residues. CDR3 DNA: TGTGCCAGCAGCTTAAAAAGGACAGGGGGCCTGAATGAAAAACTGTTTTTT. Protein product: CASSLKRTGGLNEKLFF.

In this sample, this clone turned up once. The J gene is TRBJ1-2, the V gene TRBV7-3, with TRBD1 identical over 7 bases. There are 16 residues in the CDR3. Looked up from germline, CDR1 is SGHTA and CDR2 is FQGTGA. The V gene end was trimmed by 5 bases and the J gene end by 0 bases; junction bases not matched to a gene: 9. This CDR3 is CASSPEGARTNYGYTF. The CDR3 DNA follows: TGTGCCAGCAGCCCGGAGGGGGCACGGACTAACTATGGCTACACCTTC.

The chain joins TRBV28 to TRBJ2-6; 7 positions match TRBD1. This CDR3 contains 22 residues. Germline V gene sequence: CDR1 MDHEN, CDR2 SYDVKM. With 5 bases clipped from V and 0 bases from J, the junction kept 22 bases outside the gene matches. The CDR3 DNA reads TGTGCCAGCAGTCCCCAACACCGGGACAGCCAGCTGTTCAACTCTGGGGCCAACGTCCTGACTTTC. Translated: CASSPQHRDSQLFNSGANVLTF. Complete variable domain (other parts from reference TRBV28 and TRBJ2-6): DVKVTQSSRYLVKRTGEKVFLECVQDMDHENMFWYRQDPGLGLRLIYFSYDVKMKEKGDIPEGYSVSREKKERFSLILESASTNQTSMYLCASSPQHRDSQLFNSGANVLTFGAGSRLTVL.

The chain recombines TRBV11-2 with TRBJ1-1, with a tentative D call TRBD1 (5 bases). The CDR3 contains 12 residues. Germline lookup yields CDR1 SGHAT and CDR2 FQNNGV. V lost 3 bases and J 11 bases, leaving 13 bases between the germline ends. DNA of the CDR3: TGTGCCAGCAGCTTCAGCAGGGTAGAGGCTTTCTTT. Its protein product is CASSFSRVEAFF. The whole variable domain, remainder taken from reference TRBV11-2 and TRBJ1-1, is EAGVAQSPRYKIIEKRQSVAFWCNPISGHATLYWYQQILGQGPKLLIQFQNNGVVDDSQLPKDRFSAERLKGVDSTLKIQPAKLEDSAVYLCASSFSRVEAFFGQGTRLTVV.

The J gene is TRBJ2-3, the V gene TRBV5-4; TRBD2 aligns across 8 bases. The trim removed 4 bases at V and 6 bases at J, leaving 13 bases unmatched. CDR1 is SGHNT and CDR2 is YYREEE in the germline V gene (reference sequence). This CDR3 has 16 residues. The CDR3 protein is CASSGITGGGVDTQYF. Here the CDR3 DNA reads TGTGCCAGCAGCGGGATCACGGGGGGGGGAGTGGATACGCAGTATTTT. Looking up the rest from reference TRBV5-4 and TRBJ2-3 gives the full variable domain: ETGVTQSPTHLIKTRGQQVTLRCSSQSGHNTVSWYQQALGQGPQFIFQYYREEENGRGNFPPRFSGLQFPNYSSELNVNALELDDSALYLCASSGITGGGVDTQYFGPGTRLTVL.

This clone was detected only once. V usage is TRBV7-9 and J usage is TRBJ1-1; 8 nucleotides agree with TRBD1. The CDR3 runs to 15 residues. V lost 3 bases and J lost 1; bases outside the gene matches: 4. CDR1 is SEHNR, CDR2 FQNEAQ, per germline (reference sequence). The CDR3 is CASSLLTGANTEAFF. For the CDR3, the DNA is TGTGCCAGCAGCTTGCTGACAGGGGCGAACACTGAAGCTTTCTTT. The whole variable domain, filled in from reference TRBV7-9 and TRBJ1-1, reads DTGVSQNPRHKITKRGQNVTFRCDPISEHNRLYWYRQTLGQGPEFLTYFQNEAQLEKSRLLSDRFSAERPKGSFSTLEIQRTEQGDSAMYLCASSLLTGANTEAFFGQGTRLTVV.

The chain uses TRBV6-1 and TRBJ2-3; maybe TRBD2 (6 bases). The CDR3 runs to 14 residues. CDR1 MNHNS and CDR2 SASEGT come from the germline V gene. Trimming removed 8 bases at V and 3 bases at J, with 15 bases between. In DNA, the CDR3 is TGTGCCAGCCATCGGGGGACCCGGACAGATACGCAGTATTTT. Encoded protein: CASHRGTRTDTQYF.

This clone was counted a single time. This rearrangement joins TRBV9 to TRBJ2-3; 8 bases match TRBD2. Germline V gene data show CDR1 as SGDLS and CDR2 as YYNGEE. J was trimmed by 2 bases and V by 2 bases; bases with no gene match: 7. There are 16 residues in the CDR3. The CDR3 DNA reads TGTGCCAGCAGCGTTTTAGCGGGATCAAACACAGATACGCAGTATTTT. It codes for CASSVLAGSNTDTQYF.

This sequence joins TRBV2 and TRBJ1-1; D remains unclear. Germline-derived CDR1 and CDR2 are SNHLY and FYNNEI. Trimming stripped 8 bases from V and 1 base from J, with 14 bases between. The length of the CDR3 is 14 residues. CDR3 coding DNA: TGTGCCAGCCAAACTAGGGTGGGGAACACTGAAGCTTTCTTT. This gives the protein CASQTRVGNTEAFF.

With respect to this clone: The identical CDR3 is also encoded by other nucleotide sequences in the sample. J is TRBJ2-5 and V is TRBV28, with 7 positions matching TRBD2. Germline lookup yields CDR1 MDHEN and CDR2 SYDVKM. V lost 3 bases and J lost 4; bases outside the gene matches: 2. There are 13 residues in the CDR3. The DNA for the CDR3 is TGTGCCAGCAGTTTGGGGAGGGTAGAGACCCAGTACTTC. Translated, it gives CASSLGRVETQYF.

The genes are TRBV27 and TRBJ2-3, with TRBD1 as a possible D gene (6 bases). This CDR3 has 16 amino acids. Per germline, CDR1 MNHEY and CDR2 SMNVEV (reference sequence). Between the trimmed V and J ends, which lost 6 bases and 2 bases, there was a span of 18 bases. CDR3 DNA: TGTGCCAGCAGCCCCAAGTCACAGGGATACACAGATACGCAGTATTTT. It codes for CASSPKSQGYTDTQYF.

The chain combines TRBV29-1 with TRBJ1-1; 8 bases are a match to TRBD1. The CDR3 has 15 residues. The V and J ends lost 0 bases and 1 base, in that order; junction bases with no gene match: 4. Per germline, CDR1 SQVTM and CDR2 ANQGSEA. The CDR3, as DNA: TGCAGCGTTGAAGATCTTCAGGGGGCGAACACTGAAGCTTTCTTT. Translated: CSVEDLQGANTEAFF.

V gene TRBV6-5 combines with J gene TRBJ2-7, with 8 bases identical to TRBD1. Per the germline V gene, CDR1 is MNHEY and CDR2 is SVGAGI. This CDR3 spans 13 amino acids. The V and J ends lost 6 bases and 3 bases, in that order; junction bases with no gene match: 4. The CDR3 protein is CASRMGTGYEQYF. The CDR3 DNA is TGTGCCAGCAGAATGGGGACAGGCTACGAGCAGTACTTC.

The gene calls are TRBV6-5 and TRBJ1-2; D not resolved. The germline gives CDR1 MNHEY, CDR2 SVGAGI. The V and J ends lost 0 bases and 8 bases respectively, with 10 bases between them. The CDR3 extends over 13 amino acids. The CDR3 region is CASSYSSGLGYTF. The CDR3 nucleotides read TGTGCCAGCAGTTACTCGAGCGGCCTAGGCTACACCTTC.

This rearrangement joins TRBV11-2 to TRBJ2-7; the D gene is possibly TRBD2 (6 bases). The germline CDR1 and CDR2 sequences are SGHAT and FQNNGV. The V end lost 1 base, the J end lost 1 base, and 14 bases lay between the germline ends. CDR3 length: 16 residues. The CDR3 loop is CASSLVGGRGSYEQYF. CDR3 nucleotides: TGTGCCAGCAGCTTAGTGGGAGGACGTGGGTCCTACGAGCAGTACTTC.

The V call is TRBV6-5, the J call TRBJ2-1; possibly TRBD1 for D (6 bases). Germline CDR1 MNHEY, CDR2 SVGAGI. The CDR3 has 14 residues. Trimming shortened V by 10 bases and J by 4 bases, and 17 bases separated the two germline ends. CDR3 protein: CATKTGDFYNEQFF. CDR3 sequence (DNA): TGTGCCACCAAGACAGGAGATTTTTACAATGAGCAGTTCTTC.

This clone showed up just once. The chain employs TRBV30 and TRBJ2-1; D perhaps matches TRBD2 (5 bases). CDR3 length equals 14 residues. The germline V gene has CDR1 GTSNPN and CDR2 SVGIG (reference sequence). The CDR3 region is CPLDFTGVDNEQFF. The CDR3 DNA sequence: TGTCCCCTGGACTTCACTGGGGTAGACAATGAGCAGTTCTTC.

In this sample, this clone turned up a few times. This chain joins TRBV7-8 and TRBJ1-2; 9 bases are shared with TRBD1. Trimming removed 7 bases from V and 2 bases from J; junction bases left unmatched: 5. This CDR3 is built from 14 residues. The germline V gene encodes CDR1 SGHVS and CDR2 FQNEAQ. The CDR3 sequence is CASTGGTGNYGYTF. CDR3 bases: TGTGCCAGCACTGGCGGGACAGGGAACTATGGCTACACCTTC. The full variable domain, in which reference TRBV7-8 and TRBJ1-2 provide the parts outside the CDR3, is GAGVSQSPRYKVAKRGQDVALRCDPISGHVSLFWYQQALGQGPEFLTYFQNEAQLDKSGLPSDRFFAERPEGSVSTLKIQRTQQEDSAVYLCASTGGTGNYGYTFGSGTRLTVV.

CDR3 sequence: CASQTTGGNTIYF. The DNA for the CDR3 is TGTGCCAGTCAAACTACGGGTGGAAACACCATATATTTT. This rearrangement joins TRBV27 to TRBJ1-3, with D uncertain. The length of the CDR3 is 13 residues. Trimming removed 9 bases at V and 3 bases at J, with 12 bases between. Germline-derived CDR1 and CDR2 are MNHEY and SMNVEV (reference sequence).

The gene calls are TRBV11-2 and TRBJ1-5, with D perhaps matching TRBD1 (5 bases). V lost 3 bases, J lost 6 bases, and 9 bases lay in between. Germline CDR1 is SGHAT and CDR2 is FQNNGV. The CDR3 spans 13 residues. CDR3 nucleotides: TGTGCCAGCAGCTTGGGGGGAAGTCAGCCCCAGCATTTT. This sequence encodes CASSLGGSQPQHF.

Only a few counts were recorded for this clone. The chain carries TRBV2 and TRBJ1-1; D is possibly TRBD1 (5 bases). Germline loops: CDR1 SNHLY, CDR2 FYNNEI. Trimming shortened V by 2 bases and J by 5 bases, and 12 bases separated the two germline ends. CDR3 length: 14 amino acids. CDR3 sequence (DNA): TGTGCCAGCAGTGAACTCGGGGGTACGACTGAAGCTTTCTTT. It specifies CASSELGGTTEAFF.

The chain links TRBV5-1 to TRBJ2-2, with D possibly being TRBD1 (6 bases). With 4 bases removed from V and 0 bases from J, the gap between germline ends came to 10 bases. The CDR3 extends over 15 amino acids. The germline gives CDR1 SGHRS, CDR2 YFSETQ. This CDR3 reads CASSQDSTNTGELFF. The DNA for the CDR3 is TGCGCCAGCAGCCAGGACAGCACGAACACCGGGGAGCTGTTTTTT.

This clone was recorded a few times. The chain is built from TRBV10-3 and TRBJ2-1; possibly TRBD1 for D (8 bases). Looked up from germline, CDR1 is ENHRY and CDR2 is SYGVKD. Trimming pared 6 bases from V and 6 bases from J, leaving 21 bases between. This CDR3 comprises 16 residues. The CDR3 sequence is CAISRGVSGQVNEQFF. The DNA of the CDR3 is TGTGCCATCAGCCGGGGGGTCTCGGGACAGGTCAATGAGCAGTTCTTC.